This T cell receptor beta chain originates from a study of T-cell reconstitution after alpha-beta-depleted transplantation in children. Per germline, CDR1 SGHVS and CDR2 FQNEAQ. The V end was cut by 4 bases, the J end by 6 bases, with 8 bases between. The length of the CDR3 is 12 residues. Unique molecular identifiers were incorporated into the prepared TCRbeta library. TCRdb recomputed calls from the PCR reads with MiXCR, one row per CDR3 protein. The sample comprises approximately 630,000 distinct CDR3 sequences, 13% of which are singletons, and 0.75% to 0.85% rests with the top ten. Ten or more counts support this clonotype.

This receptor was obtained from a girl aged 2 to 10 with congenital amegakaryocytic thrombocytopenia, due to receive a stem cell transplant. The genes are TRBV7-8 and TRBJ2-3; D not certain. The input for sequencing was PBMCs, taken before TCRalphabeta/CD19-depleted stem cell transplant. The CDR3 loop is CASSSNSDTQYF. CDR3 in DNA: TGTGCCAGCAGCTCGAACTCCGATACGCAGTATTTT. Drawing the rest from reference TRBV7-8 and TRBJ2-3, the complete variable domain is GAGVSQSPRYKVAKRGQDVALRCDPISGHVSLFWYQQALGQGPEFLTYFQNEAQLDKSGLPSDRFFAERPEGSVSTLKIQRTQQEDSAVYLCASSSNSDTQYFGPGTRLTVL.